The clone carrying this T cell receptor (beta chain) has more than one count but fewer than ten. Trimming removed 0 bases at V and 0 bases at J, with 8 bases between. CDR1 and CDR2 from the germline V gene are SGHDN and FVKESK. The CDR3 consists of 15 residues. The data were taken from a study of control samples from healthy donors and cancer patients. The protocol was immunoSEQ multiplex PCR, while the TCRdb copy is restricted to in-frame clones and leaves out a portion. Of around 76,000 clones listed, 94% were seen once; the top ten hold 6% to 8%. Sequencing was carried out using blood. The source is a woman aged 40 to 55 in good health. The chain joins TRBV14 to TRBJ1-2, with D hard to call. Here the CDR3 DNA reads TGTGCCAGCAGCCAAGATCTAGAGGCTAACTATGGCTACACCTTC. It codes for CASSQDLEANYGYTF.